The following is a T cell receptor beta chain sequence with its context. No antigen is known for it. Base qualities are not provided; no much larger clone lies one nucleotide away. The Quick-DNA Microprep Kit was used to extract genomic DNA from the sorted cells. Amplification of TCRbeta DNA was done with the immunoSEQ hsTCRbeta kit, following the protocol from the manufacturer. An Illumina MiSeq instrument was used to sequence the TCRbeta libraries. The published analysis was carried out like this. Following removal of out-of-frame sequences, 2,204,828 distinct TCRbeta sequences were retained, with an average of roughly 70,000 per individual. Each individual was scored using the number of around 180 previously reported CMV-associated TCRbeta sequences that the individual carried and the total number of productive distinct TCRbeta sequences. A beta-binomial model was reimplemented in Python, and random forests from scikit-learn, run with default parameters, were trained on data from the US cohort. Classifier performance on the Belgian cohort was reported as the median AUC with percentile confidence intervals calculated over 10,000 bootstrap iterations. The table was pulled from immuneACCESS by TCRdb, which kept in-frame rearrangements only. Such tables lose some clones; where checked, under half of the loss comes from unresolved V genes, and the rest has no known cause. V and J calls and clone size come straight from that table; D and trimming were deduced from the DNA. The sample table lists about 26,000 clones, 75% to 85% of them with a count of one. The ten largest clones take up around 0.68% of the sample.

Single viable CD3+CD4+CD8-CD45RO+ cells were sorted as memory CD4+ T cells on a FACSAria II. To determine CMV serostatus, a Roche Elecsys assay was used that detects serum IgG against CMV pp150, pp28, p38 and p52. After thawing, total CD4+ T cells were enriched by positive selection with CD4 magnetic microbeads. Samples originated from another study that specifically interrogated the CD4+ T cell memory repertoire. Peripheral blood mononuclear cells were isolated and cryopreserved following standard operating procedures; serum was stored at -80 °C. Staining used CD3-PerCP (BW264/56), CD4-APC (RPA-T4), CD45RO-PE (UCHT1) and CD8-Pacific Orange (3B5) antibodies, with Sytox blue excluding non-viable cells. This record comes from a study of memory CD4+ T cells and cytomegalovirus serostatus (dated by TCRdb to 2018 to 2020). Context from the whole study: A total of about 35 healthy Belgian adults, of whom 9 were CMV seropositive and some 24 were CMV seronegative, were included in the cohort. CD4+ memory TCRbeta repertoires of a Belgian cohort with known cytomegalovirus serostatus were sequenced in order to replicate a published TCR-based CMV serostatus classifier.

Paper-wide results and their limitations: The original-framework classifier achieved a median bootstrapped AUC of approximately 0.94 with a 95% CI of 0.76-1.00 on the Belgian cohort. For predicting CMV serostatus, the median bootstrapped AUC was about 0.94 using the original framework and about 0.9 using a US-trained random forest. Of 164 previously reported CMV-associated TCRbeta sequences, 67 appeared in the CD4+ memory repertoires, each in one to five individuals. The results were interpreted as suggesting that the CMV-associated TCR signature is largely present in the CD4+ memory repertoire. Unlike the original study, which covered naive and memory CD4+ and CD8+ populations, the Belgian study sequenced only CD4+CD45RO+ memory cells.

This clonotype was obtained from an adult in good health and CMV-seronegative. The sequenced material came from memory CD4+ T cells from blood.

The CDR3 here reads CASSYPDYNEQFF. The DNA sequence is given as TGTGCCAGCAGTTACCCGGACTACAATGAGCAGTTCTTC. The rearranged segments are TRBV6-5 and TRBJ2-1; the D segment cannot be called with confidence. V and J lose 2 bases and 3 bases, and a span of 5 bases separates them. CDR1 MNHEY and CDR2 SVGAGI are derived from the germline V gene. From its cysteine to its phenylalanine, the CDR3 spans 13 amino acids. Left in the record is the CDR3 DNA by itself, 39 bases read in frame from the first base.